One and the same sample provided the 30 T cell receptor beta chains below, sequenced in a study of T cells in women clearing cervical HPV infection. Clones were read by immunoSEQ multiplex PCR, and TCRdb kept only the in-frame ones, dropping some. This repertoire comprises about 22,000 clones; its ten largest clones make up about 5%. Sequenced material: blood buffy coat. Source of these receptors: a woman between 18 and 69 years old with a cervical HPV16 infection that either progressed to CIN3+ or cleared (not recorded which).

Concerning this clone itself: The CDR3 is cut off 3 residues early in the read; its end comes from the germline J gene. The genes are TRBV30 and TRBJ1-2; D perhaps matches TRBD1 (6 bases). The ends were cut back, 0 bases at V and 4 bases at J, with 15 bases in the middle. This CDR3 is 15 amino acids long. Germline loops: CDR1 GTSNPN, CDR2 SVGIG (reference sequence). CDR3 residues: CAWSVETVRGYGYTF. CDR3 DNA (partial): TGTGCCTGGAGTGTAGAGACAGTCAGGGGCTATGGC. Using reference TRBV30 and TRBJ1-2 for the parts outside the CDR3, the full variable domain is SQTIHQWPATLVQPVGSPLSLECTVEGTSNPNLYWYRQAAGRGLQLLFYSVGIGQISSEVPQNLSASRPQDRQFILSSKKLLLSDSGFYLCAWSVETVRGYGYTFGSGTRLTVV.

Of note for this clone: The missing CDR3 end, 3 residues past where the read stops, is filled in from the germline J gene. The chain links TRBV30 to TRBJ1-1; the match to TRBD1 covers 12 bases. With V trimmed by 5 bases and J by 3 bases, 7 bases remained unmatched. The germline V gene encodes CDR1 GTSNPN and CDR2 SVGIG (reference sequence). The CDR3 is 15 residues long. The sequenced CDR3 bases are TGTGCCTGGGCCGGGACAGGGGGCGAGGACACTGAA. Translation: CAWAGTGGEDTE. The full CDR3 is CAWAGTGGEDTEAFF.

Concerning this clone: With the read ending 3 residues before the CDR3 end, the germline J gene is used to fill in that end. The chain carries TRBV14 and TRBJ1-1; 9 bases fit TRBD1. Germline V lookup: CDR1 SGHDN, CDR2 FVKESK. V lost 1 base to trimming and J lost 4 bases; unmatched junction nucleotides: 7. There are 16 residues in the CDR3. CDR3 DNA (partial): TGTGCCAGCAGCCAAGGAACGACAGGGGGTTCCACTGAA. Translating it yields CASSQGTTGGSTE. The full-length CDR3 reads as CASSQGTTGGSTEAFF.

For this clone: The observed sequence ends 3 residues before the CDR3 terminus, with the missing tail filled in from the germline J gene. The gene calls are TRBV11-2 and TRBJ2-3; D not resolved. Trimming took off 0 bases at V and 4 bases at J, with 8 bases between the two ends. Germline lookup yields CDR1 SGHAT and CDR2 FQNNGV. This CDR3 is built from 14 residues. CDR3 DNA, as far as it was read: TGTGCCAGCAGCTTAGATCCAACACCAGATACG. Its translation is CASSLDPTPDT. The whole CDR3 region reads CASSLDPTPDTQYF.

Partial CDR3 DNA: TGTGCCAGTAGTCCCCAGGGGGTGTATGGC. It yields the protein CASSPQGVYG. The entire CDR3 is CASSPQGVYGYTF. This chain joins TRBV19 and TRBJ1-2; 7 nucleotides line up with TRBD1. The read terminates 3 residues before the CDR3 end, so the remaining end is supplied by the germline J gene. V dropped 5 bases and J dropped 5; count of bases not matched to a gene: 5. The CDR3 is 13 amino acids. The germline CDR1 and CDR2 sequences are LNHDA and SQIVND (reference sequence).

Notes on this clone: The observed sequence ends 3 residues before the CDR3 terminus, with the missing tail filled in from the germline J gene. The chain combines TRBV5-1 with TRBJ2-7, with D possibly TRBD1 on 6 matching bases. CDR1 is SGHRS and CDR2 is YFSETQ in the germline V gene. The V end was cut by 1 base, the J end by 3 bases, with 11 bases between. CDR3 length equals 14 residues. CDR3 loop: CASSLMDRYYEQYF. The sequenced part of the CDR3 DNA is TGCGCCAGCAGCTTGATGGACAGATACTACGAG.

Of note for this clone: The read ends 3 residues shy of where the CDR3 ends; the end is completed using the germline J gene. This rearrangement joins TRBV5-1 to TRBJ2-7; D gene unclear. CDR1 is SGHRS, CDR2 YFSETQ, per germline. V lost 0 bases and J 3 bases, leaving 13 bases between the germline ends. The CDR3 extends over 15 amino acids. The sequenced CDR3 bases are TGCGCCAGCAGCTTGGCGGGTCTAGTAGGCTACGAG. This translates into CASSLAGLVGYE. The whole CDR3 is CASSLAGLVGYEQYF.

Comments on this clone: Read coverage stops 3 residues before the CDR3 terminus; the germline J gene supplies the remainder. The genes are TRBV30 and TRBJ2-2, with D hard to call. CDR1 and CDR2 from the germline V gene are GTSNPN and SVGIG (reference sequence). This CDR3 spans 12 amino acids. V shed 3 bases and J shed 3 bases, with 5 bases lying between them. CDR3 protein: CAWRSHTGELFF. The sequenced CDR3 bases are TGTGCCTGGAGGAGCCACACCGGGGAG.

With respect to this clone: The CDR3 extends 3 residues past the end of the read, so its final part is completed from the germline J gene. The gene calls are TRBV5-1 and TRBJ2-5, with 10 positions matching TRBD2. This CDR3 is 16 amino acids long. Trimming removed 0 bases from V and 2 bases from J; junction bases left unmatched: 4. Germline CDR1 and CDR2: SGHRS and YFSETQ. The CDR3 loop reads CASSLGPAGGQETQYF. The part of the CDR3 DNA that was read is TGCGCCAGCAGCTTGGGGCCAGCGGGGGGGCAAGAGACC.

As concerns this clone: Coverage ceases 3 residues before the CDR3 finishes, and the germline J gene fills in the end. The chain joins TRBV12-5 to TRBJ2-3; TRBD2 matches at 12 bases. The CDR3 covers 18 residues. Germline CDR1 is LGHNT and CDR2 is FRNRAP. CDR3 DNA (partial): TGTGCTAGTGGTTTCGGCCTAGCGGGAGGGACCCCAGTAGAGACG. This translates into CASGFGLAGGTPVET. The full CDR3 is CASGFGLAGGTPVETQYF.

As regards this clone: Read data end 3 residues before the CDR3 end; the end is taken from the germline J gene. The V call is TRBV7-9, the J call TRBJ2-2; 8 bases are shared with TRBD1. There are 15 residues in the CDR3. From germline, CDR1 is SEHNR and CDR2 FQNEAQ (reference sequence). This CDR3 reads CASKARTGRYEKLFF. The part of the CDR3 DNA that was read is TGTGCCAGCAAGGCGAGGACAGGGCGTTATGAAAAG. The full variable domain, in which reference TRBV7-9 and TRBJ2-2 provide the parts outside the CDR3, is DTGVSQNPRHKITKRGQNVTFRCDPISEHNRLYWYRQTLGQGPEFLTYFQNEAQLEKSRLLSDRFSAERPKGSFSTLEIQRTEQGDSAMYLCASKARTGRYEKLFFGEGSRLTVL.

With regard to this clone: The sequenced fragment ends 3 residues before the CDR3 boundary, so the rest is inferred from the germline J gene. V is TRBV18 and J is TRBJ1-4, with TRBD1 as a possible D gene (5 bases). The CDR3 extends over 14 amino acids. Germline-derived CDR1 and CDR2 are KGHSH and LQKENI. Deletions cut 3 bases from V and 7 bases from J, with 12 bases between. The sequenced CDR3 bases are TGTGCCAGCTCACCGGGGGGGACGGTTGAAAAA. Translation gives CASSPGGTVEK. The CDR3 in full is CASSPGGTVEKLFF.

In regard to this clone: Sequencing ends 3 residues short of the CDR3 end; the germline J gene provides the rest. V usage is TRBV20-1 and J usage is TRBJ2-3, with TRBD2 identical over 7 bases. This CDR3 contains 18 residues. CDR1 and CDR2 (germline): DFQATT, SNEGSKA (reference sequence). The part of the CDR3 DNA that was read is TGCAGTGCTAGAGACTCCCGGACTAGAGGCCTCTACCAAGAGACG. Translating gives CSARDSRTRGLYQET. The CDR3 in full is CSARDSRTRGLYQETQYF.

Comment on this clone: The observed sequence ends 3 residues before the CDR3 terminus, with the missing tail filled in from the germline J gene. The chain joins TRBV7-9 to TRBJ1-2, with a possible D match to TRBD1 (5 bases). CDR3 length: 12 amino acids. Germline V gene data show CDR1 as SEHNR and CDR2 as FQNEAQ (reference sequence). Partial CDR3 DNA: TGTGCCACTGGGGCAGATGATGGGGAC. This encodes CATGADDGD. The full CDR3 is CATGADDGDYTF.

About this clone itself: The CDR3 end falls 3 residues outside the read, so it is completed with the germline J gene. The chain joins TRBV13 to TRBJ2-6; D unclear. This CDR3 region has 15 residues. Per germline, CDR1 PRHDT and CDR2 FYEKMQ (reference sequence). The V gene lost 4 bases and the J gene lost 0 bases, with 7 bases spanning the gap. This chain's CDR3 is CASSSTFSGANVLTF. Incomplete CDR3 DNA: TGTGCCAGCAGCTCAACATTCTCTGGGGCCAACGTC.

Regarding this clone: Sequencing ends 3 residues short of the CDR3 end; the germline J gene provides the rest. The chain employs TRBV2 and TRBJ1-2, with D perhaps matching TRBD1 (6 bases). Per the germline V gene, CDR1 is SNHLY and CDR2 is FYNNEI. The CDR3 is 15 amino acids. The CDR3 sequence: CASSAGTMGLGGYTF. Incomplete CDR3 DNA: TGTGCCAGCAGCGCCGGGACAATGGGGCTGGGAGGC. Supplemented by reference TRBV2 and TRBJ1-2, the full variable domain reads EPEVTQTPSHQVTQMGQEVILRCVPISNHLYFYWYRQILGQKVEFLVSFYNNEISEKSEIFDDQFSVERPDGSNFTLKIRSTKLEDSAMYFCASSAGTMGLGGYTFGSGTRLTVV.

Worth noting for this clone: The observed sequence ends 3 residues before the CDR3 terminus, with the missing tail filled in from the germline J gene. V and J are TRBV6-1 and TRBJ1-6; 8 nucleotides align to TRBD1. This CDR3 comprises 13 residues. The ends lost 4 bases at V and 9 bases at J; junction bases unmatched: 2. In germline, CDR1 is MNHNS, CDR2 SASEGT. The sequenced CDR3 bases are TGTGCCAGCAGTGCTGACAGGGGTTCACCC. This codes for CASSADRGSP. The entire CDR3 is CASSADRGSPLHF.

CDR3 bases read: TGTGCCAGCAGCTTAACAGATTACGGAATCGGGGAG. It translates to CASSLTDYGIGE. The full CDR3 protein reads CASSLTDYGIGELFF. The chain links TRBV7-8 to TRBJ2-2; no definite D call. The read comes to an end 3 residues before the CDR3 does, leaving the germline J gene to fill in the end. Germline CDR1 reads SGHVS; CDR2 reads FQNEAQ. Trimming pared 2 bases from V and 7 bases from J, leaving 14 bases between. The CDR3 has 15 residues.

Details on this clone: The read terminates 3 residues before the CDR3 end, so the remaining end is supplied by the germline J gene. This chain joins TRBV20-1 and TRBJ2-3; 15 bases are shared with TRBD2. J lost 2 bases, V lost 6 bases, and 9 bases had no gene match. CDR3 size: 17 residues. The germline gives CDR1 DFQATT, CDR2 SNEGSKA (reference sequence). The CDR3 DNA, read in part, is TGCAGTGCGGACACAGGGACTAGCGGGAGGACCACAGATACG. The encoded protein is CSADTGTSGRTTDT. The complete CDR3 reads CSADTGTSGRTTDTQYF.

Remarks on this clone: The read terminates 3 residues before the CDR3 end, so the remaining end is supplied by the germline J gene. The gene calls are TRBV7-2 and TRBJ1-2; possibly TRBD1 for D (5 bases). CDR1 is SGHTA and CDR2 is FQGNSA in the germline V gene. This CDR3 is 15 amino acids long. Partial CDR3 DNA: TGTGCCAGCAGCTTAGCGCTAGCGGGGGAATACGAC. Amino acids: CASSLALAGEYD. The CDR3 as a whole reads CASSLALAGEYDYTF.

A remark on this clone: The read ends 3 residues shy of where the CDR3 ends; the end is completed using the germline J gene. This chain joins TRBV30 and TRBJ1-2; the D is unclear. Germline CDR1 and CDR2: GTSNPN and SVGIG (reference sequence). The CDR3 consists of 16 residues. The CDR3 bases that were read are TGTGCCTGGAGTCCTCTGGCGTTTAGCTCCTACAATGAC. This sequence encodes CAWSPLAFSSYND. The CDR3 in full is CAWSPLAFSSYNDYTF.

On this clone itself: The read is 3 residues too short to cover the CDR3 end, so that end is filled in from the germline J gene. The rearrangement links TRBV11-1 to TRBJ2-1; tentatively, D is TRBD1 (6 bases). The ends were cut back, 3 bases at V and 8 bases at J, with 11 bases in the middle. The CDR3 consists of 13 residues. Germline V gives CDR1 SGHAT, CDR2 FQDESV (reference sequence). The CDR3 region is CASSLQGRDEQFF. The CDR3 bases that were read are TGTGCCAGCAGCTTGCAGGGGAGAGATGAG.

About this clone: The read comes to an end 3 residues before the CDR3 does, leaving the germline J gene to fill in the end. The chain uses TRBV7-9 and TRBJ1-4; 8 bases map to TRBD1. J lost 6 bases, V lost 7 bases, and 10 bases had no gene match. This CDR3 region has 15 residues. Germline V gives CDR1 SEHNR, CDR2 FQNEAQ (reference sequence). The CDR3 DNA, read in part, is TGTGCCAGCAAGGCGAGGACAGGGCGTTATGAAAAA. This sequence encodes CASKARTGRYEK. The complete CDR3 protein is CASKARTGRYEKLFF.

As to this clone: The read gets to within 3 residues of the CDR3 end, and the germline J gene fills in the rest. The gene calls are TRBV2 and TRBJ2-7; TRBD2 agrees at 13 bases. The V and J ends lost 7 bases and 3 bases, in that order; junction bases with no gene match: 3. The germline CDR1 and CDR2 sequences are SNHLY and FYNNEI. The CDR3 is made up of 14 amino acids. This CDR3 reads CASTGLAGDYEQYF. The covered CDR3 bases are TGTGCCAGCACCGGACTAGCGGGAGACTACGAG.

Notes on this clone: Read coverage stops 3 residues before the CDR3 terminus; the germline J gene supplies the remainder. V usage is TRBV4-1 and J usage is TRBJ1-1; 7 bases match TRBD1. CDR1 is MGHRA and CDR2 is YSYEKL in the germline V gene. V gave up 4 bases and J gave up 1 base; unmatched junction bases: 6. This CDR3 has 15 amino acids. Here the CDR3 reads CASSLIDRANTEAFF. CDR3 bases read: TGCGCCAGCAGCCTCATAGACAGGGCGAACACTGAA.

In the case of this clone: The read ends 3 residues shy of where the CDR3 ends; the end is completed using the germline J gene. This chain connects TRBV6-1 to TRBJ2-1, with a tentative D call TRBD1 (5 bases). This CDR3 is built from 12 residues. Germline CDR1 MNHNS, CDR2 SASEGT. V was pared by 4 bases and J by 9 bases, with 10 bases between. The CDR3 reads CASSATRAEQFF. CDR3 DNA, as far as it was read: TGTGCCAGCAGTGCAACCAGGGCTGAG.

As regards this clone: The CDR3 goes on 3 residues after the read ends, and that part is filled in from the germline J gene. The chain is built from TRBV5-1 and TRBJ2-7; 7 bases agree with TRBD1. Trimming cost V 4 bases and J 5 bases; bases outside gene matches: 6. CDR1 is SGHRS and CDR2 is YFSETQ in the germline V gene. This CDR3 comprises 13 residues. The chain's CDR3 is CASSAGTAHEQYF. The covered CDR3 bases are TGCGCCAGCAGCGCTGGGACAGCCCACGAG.

This chain's CDR3 is CSVDGGFHYGYTF. The DNA read from the CDR3 is TGCAGCGTAGATGGGGGGTTTCACTATGGC. The chain couples TRBV29-1 to TRBJ1-2; D is possibly TRBD1 (5 bases). The read terminates 3 residues ahead of where the CDR3 ends, so the germline J gene completes it. The CDR3 is 13 residues long. V lost 6 bases to trimming and J lost 3 bases, with 14 bases between them. The germline CDR1 and CDR2 sequences are SQVTM and ANQGSEA. The full variable domain, with the rest looked up from reference TRBV29-1 and TRBJ1-2, is SAVISQKPSRDICQRGTSLTIQCQVDSQVTMMFWYRQQPGQSLTLIATANQGSEATYESGFVIDKFPISRPNLTFSTLTVSNMSPEDSSIYLCSVDGGFHYGYTFGSGTRLTVV.

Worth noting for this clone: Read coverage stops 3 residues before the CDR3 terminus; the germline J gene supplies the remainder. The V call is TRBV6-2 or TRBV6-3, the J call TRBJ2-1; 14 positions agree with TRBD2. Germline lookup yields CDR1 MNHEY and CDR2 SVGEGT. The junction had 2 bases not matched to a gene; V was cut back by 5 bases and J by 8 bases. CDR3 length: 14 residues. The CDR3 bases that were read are TGTGCCAGCAGTCGACTAGCGGGAGGGCATGAG. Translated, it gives CASSRLAGGHE. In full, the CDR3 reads CASSRLAGGHEQFF.

CDR3 loop: CASSLGLTGVHSPLHF. The CDR3 DNA, read in part, is TGTGCCAGCAGCTTAGGGCTGACAGGGGTTCATTCACCC. The V gene is TRBV7-3, the J gene TRBJ1-6, with 8 bases identical to TRBD1. The read falls 3 residues short of the CDR3 end, and the missing part is taken from the germline J gene. V shed 2 bases and J 8 bases; nucleotides not matched to a gene: 8. The CDR3 sequence is 16 residues long. Germline lookup yields CDR1 SGHTA and CDR2 FQGTGA.